This TCR beta chain comes out of a study of T-cell reconstitution after alpha-beta-depleted transplantation in children. This clonotype showed up many times. For TCRbeta, the library was prepared with unique molecular identifiers. TCRdb recomputed calls from the PCR reads with MiXCR, one row per CDR3 protein. Of roughly 280,000 distinct CDR3 sequences in the sample, 9.5% to 13% were seen once. The germline CDR1 and CDR2 sequences are SGHVS and FQNEAQ. The junction had 5 bases not matched to a gene; V was cut back by 4 bases and J by 10 bases. The CDR3 runs to 12 residues. Sequenced here: peripheral blood, sampled 180 days after TCRalphabeta/CD19-depleted stem cell transplant. This chain links TRBV7-8 with TRBJ2-7; 9 nucleotides line up with TRBD1. This receptor was taken from a male patient aged 2 to 10 who had a stem cell transplant for chronic granulomatous disease, so the T cells may come from the graft donor. CDR3 in amino acids: CASSSDRGRQYF. The CDR3 region has the DNA TGTGCCAGCAGCTCGGACAGGGGCCGACAGTACTTC.